The clone carrying this T cell receptor (beta chain) was seen a handful of times. These data are taken from a study of T cells in Graves' hyperthyroidism and ophthalmopathy. This CDR3 spans 11 amino acids. V was trimmed by 7 bases and J by 5 bases, leaving 11 bases between them. CDR1 and CDR2 from the germline V gene are DFQATT and SNEGSKA (reference sequence). Amplified TCR beta CDR3 regions derived from RNA transcripts. Carried out on the TCR CDR3, a first-round RT-PCR used the HTBI primer set. From the multiplex PCR reads, TCRdb called clonotypes with MiXCR, one entry per CDR3 protein. The sample lists around 500,000 distinct CDR3 sequences; 13% to 15% were seen once. Absent ophthalmopathy progression within 18 months defined stable Graves' hyperthyroidism. The PBMCs were taken from roughly 10 ml of fresh peripheral blood.

This chain uses TRBV20-1 with TRBJ2-5; no clear D. The sequence derives from a woman aged 40 to 50 with Graves' hyperthyroidism. The source material was blood. The CDR3 sequence: CSGWSGETQYF. In DNA form, the CDR3 reads TGCAGTGGTTGGAGTGGGGAGACCCAGTACTTC.